The T cell receptor beta chain described here comes from a study of T cell changes during pregnancy in multiple sclerosis. The V and J ends lost 0 bases and 4 bases respectively, with 7 bases between them. Looked up from germline, CDR1 is MNHNY and CDR2 is SVGAGI (reference sequence). This CDR3 has 13 amino acids. Some clones are missing from TCRdb's copy, which holds only in-frame ones; the method was immunoSEQ multiplex PCR. The data hold 25,000 to 35,000 clones, with about nine tenths observed a single time. The TCR originated in a female donor with multiple sclerosis, enrolled in a pregnancy study. Sequences were derived from CD8+ T cells from peripheral blood mononuclear cells, sampled in the second trimester of pregnancy. The chain links TRBV6-6 to TRBJ2-7; D is uncertain. CDR3 loop: CASSYSLEYEQYF. CDR3 in DNA: TGTGCCAGCAGTTACTCGCTCGAGTACGAGCAGTACTTC.